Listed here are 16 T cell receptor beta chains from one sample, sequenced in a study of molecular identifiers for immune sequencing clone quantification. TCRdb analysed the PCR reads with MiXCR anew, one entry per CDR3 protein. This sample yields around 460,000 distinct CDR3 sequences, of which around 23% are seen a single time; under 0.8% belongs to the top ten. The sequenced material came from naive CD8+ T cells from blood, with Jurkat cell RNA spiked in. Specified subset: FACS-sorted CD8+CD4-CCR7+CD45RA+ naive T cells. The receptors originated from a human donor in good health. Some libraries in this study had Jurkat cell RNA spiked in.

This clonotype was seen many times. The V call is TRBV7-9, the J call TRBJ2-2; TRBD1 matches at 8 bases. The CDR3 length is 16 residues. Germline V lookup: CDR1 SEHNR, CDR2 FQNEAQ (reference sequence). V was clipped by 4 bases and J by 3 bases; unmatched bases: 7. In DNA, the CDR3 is TGTGCCAGCAGCTCACGGACAGGGTCCTACACCGGGGAGCTGTTTTTT. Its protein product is CASSSRTGSYTGELFF.

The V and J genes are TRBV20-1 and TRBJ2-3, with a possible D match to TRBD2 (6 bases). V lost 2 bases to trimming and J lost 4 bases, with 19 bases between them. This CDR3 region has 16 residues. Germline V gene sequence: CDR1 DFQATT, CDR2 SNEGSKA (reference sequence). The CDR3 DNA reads TGCAGTGCTAGACCCACCTCGCGCGGGATCGCAGATACGCAGTATTTT. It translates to CSARPTSRGIADTQYF.

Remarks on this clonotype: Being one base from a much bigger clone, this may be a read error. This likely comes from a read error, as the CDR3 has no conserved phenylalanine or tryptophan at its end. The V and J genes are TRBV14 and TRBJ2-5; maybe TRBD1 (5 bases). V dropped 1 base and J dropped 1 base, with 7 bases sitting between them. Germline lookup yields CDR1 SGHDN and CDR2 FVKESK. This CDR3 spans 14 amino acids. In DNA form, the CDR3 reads TGTGCCAGCAGCCAAGGACAGCCCCAAGAGACCCAGTACCTC. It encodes CASSQGQPQETQYL.

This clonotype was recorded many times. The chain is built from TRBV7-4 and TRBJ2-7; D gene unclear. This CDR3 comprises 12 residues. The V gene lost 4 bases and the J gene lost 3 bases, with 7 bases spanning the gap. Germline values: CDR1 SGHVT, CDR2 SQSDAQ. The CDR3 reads CASSYCLYEQYF. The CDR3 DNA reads TGTGCCAGCAGCTACTGCCTCTACGAGCAGTACTTC. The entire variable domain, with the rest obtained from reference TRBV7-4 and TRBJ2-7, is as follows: GAGVSQSPRYKVAKRGRDVALRCDSISGHVTLYWYRQTLGQGSEVLTYSQSDAQRDKSGRPSGRFSAERPERSVSTLKIQRTEQGDSAVYLCASSYCLYEQYFGPGTRLTVT.

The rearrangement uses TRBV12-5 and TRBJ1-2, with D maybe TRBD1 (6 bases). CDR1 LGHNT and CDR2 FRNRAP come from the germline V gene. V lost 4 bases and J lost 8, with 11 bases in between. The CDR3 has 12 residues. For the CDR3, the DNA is TGTGCTAGTGGTTCCACAGGGTACGGCTACACCTTC. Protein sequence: CASGSTGYGYTF.

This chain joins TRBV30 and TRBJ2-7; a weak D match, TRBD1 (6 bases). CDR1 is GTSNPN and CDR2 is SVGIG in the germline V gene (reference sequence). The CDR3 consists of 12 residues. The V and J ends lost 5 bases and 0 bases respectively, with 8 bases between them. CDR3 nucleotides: TGTGCCTGGGTGGACAGCTCCTACGAGCAGTACTTC. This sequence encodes CAWVDSSYEQYF.

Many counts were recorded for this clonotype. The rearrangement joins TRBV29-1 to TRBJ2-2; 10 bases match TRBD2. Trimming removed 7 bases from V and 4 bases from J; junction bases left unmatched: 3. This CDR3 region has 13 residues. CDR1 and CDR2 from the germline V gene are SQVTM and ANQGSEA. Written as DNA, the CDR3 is TGCAGCGCTAGCGGGGGTAGCACCGGGGAGCTGTTTTTT. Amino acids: CSASGGSTGELFF.

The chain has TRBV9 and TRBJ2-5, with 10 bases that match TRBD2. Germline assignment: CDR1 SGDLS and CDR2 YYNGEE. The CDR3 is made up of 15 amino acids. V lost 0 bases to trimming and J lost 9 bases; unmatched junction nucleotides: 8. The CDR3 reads CASSVVILAGEAQYF. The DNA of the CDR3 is TGTGCCAGCAGCGTAGTTATCCTAGCGGGAGAAGCCCAGTACTTC. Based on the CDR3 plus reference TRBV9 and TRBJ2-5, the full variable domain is DSGVTQTPKHLITATGQRVTLRCSPRSGDLSVYWYQQSLDQGLQFLIQYYNGEERAKGNILERFSAQQFPDLHSELNLSSLELGDSALYFCASSVVILAGEAQYFGPGTRLLVL.

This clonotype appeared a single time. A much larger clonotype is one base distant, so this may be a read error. In DNA, the CDR3 is TGCGCCAGCAGCCAAGAACCGGGGTCCACAGGTACGCAGTATTTT. Protein sequence: CASSQEPGSTGTQYF. This chain connects TRBV4-1 to TRBJ2-3; D tentatively fits TRBD1 or TRBD2 (5 bases each). Germline-derived CDR1 and CDR2 are MGHRA and YSYEKL. The CDR3 spans 15 residues.

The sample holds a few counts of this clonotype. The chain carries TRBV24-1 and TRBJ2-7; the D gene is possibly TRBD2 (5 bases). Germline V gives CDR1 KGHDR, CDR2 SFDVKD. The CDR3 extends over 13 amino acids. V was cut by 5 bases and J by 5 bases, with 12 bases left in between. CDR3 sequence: CATSGPGSDEQYF. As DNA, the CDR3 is TGTGCCACCAGTGGTCCGGGGAGCGACGAGCAGTACTTC.

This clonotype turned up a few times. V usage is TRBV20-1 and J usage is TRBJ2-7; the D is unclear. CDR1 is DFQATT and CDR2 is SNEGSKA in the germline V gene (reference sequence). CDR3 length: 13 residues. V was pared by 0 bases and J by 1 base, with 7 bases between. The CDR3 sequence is CSARERASYEQYF. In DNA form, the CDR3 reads TGCAGTGCTAGAGAACGGGCTTCCTACGAGCAGTACTTC.

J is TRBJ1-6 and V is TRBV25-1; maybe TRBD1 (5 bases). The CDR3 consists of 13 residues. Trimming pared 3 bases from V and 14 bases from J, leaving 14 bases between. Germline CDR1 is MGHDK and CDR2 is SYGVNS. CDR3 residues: CASSEGDLSSLHF. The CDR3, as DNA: TGTGCCAGCAGTGAGGGGGACCTCTCGTCCCTCCACTTT. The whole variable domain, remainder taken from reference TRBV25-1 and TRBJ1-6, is EADIYQTPRYLVIGTGKKITLECSQTMGHDKMYWYQQDPGMELHLIHYSYGVNSTEKGDLSSESTVSRIRTEHFPLTLESARPSHTSQYLCASSEGDLSSLHFGNGTRLTVT.

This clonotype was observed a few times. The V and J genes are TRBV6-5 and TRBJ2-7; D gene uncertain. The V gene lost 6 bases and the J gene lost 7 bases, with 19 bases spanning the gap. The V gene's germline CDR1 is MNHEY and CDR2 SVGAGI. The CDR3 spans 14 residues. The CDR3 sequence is CASRQSGPRGEQYF. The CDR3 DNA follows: TGTGCCAGCAGACAGTCGGGCCCTCGCGGAGAGCAGTACTTC.

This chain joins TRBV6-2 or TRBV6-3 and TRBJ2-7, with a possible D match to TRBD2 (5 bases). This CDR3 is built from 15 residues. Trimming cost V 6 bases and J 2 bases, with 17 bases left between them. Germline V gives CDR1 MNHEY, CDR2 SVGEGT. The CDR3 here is CASRLEEFSTYEQYF. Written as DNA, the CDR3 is TGTGCCAGCAGACTAGAGGAATTTTCAACCTACGAGCAGTACTTC.

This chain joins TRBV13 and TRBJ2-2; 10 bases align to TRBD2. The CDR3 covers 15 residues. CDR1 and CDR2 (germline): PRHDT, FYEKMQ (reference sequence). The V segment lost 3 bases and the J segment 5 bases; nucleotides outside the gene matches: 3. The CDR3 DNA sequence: TGTGCCAGCAGCTTCCTAGCGGGGGCTACCGGGGAGCTGTTTTTT. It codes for CASSFLAGATGELFF.

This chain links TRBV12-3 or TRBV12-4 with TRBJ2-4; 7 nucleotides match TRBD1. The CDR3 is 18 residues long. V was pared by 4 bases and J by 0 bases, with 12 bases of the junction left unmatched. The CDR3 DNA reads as TGTGCCAGCAGTTCCGGGACAGCGATTTCCCTAGCCAAAAACATTCAGTACTTC. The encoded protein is CASSSGTAISLAKNIQYF.